The T cell receptor (beta chain) under discussion was sequenced for a study of cytomegalovirus exposure and HLA in healthy donors (dated by TCRdb to about 2017). Regarding the research as a whole: According to an earlier analysis of a few hundred of the donors, about 179 million T cells yielded some 110 million unique TCR beta sequences and 276 Gb of sequence data. Approximately 330 gigabases of sequencing data and roughly 80 million unique TCR sequences made up an early release that covered 500 to 650 HLA-typed donors. Among the roughly 400 genotyped donors, under 90% belonged to the genetic ancestry cluster associated with self-reported Caucasian donors. The study aimed to test whether signatures of past pathogen exposure could be identified by cataloging public T cell receptors. The study profiled the T cell repertoires of 500 to 800 subjects by immunosequencing and related them to cytomegalovirus serostatus. Along with the roughly 670-subject first cohort, a separate validation cohort of about 110 different subjects was used. High-throughput TCR immunosequencing, statistical association of individual TCRs with disease status, and machine learning were combined to predict cytomegalovirus infection status. A later analysis re-analyzed previously published TCR beta repertoires from 600 to 850 donors and added high-resolution HLA genotyping to study TCR occurrence patterns. The later analysis used no new phenotypic data to find candidate immune exposures, relying instead on TCR beta sequences and their occurrence across donors. In an earlier analysis of 587 of the donors, high-throughput TCR beta sequencing was used to judge whether each TCR beta V gene segment behaved as functional or pseudogenic. Alongside the repertoire data, information on donor age, sex, ethnicity and CMV serostatus was compiled. A later genetic analysis took genome-wide SNP genotypes for about 55% of the roughly 700 donors and used that subset as a discovery cohort. All discovery cohort repertoires had been generated on a single sequencing platform. HLA typing included class I and class II loci at four-digit resolution. Typing coverage differed by locus: A, B, C, DRB1 and DQB1 were typed in about 620-640 donors, DQA1 in about 510, DPA1 in some 600, and DPB1 in just under 480. About five DR-DQ haplotypes were treated as single units for association and clustering because of strong linkage in the cohort. Among 300 to 500 genotyped donors of the cohort, an average of approximately 240,000 unique TCR beta nucleotide sequences was sequenced per donor, of which about 19% were non-productive. Here is what the overall study found, with its caveats: A later analysis associated some 17,000 TCR beta sequences with specific HLA alleles at a false discovery rate of 0.05. In vitro tests confirmed that three of the cytomegalovirus-associated TCR beta chains recognize cytomegalovirus antigens. Linkage disequilibrium might explain the correlated functional status among segregating V segments, but an unknown experimental factor could not be excluded. Across donors, most TCR sequences were observed very rarely, whereas some public TCRs were present in many individuals. A further reported finding was that TCR beta sequences accurately predicted the HLA-A and HLA-B alleles for most subjects in the first cohort. Because HLA typing was missing for some donors at each locus, association tests included only the typed subset. Because counts were too low, roughly 17 rarely observed V segments, including chromosome 9 orphons, were left out of the earlier analysis of about 620 of the donors. Some IMGT-functional V segments, including TRBV6-2 and TRBV6-3, could not be told apart with the 87-base-pair reads, so those segments were excluded. A later genetic analysis associated a missense DCLRE1C variant with V-gene and J-gene trimming of TCR beta chains, and an independent cohort replicated the association. The authors suggested that the approach could potentially be extended to other disease states and immunological phenotypes. In the study, approximately 150 TCR beta chains were listed as associated with cytomegalovirus. Sequencing depth was assumed to be roughly uniform across donors in the presence/absence analyses, though that assumption may not hold. In a later analysis, several top co-occurrence clusters were reported to appear linked to parvovirus B19, influenza, CMV and Epstein-Barr virus. In an earlier analysis of under 600 of the donors, most TCR beta V segments were observed in productive rearrangements about 87% or about 30% of the time, broadly matching IMGT annotations. CMV serostatus was the only immune exposure information available for the cohort. A cluster of highly shared sequence variants was judged likely to represent a technical artifact of the sequencing pipeline. In this cohort, only TCR beta chains were sequenced, and detectable features were limited by the absence of alpha or paired-chain data. In a later analysis, HLA-associated TCR beta chains were found to be more clonally expanded and to have lower generation probabilities than equally common non-associated chains. In a later genetic analysis, fewer N-insertions in productive TCRs were reported among donors in an Asian-associated ancestry cluster than the approximately 670-donor mean. The classifier was reported to diagnose cytomegalovirus status with high specificity and sensitivity in both the original and validation cohorts. Assigning TCR associations to individual alleles was difficult when HLA alleles, especially DR and DQ, strongly co-occurred. In a later analysis, TCR association rates were found to vary across HLA loci, with the most associated TCRs seen for DRB1 alleles and the fewest for HLA-C alleles. According to a later analysis, most CMV-associated TCR beta chains appeared to be HLA-restricted, and the HLA associations seemed to be driven largely by CMV exposure.

The V and J ends are trimmed by 7 bases and 0 bases, leaving 7 bases between them. The germline V gene provides CDR1 MNHNS and CDR2 SASEGT. The CDR3 covers 14 residues, taking in both the cysteine and the phenylalanine. Only CDR3 DNA is held: 42 bases, read in frame from base 1. As for this clone: Its antigen is unknown. Base-call qualities are not available, and no considerably larger clone is one nucleotide away.

The library was built by means of the immunoSEQ multiplex PCR assay. For the multiplex PCR, a mixture combining 60 forward primers for TCR Vbeta segments and 13 reverse primers for TCR Jbeta segments was used. The CDR3 region of rearranged TCR beta genes was amplified from genomic DNA with a multiplex PCR assay. The Illumina HiSeq System was used to sequence the amplified TCR beta libraries as 87-base-pair reads. The original pipeline was this. Across the 700 or so repertoires, a later analysis counted tens of millions of unique TCR beta chains, around 11 million of which were shared by at least two donors. To remove PCR and sequencing errors, raw reads were error-corrected and collapsed into unique sequences using a nearest-neighbor algorithm that merged closely related sequences. Alignment of CDR3 sequences to IMGT reference sequences was used to assign V, D and J gene segments. For a sequence to be retained, a match of at least six nucleotides was required to both a V gene segment and a J gene segment. A rearrangement was called productive if the CDR3 had no stop codons and remained in frame with V and J, and every other rearrangement was called non-productive. CDR3 was defined by IMGT convention, running from the second conserved V-encoded cysteine to the conserved J-encoded phenylalanine. The earlier analysis of about 560 of the donors excluded any sequence lacking an unambiguous match to a single V gene segment. An earlier analysis of 450 to 650 of the donors called V segments functional above 56.7% productive rearrangements and segregating when the between-donor standard deviation exceeded 5%. A statistical classification framework was built for diagnosing cytomegalovirus status from the catalog of TCR beta chain sequences. V and J gene assignment, in a later analysis, came from comparing TCR nucleotide sequences with IMGT/GENE-DB human TR gene sequences. The TCRdist pipeline was used in a later analysis to assign CDR3 sequences and most-parsimonious VDJ recombination scenarios. In a later analysis, each TCR beta chain was defined by its CDR3 amino acid sequence together with its V-gene family, and reads without a unique V-gene family were excluded. In a later analysis, fewer than 600 highly shared, low-generation-probability nucleotide sequences were removed to address suspected cross-contamination and a sequencing artifact. In a later analysis, a clonal expansion index was calculated for each public chain from normalized within-repertoire ranks of inferred template counts. Generation probabilities in a later analysis came from a VDJ recombination model fitted to out-of-frame rearrangements, and those results were checked against IGoR. In a later analysis, TCR-TCR, TCR-HLA and TCR-CMV co-occurrence was scored with hypergeometric tests, and a repertoire-size bias correction was applied to TCR pairs. A later analysis estimated false discovery rates by permuting HLA or CMV assignments 20 times. In a later analysis, co-occurring TCRs were grouped using DBSCAN, and TCRdist sequence similarity was added for clustering within HLA-allele-positive subsets. For co-occurrence clustering, repertoires with fewer than 30,000 or more than 120,000 public chains were excluded, along with roughly five repertoires with anomalous nucleotide sharing. TCRdb re-hosts the immuneACCESS table, in-frame sequences only. Its copies lack some clones; in the studies checked, an unresolved V gene accounts for under half of them, and the cause for the rest is not known. The V and J calls and the clone size are those of that table, but D and trimming were determined from the DNA. A total of some 160,000 clones appear in this sample, around 78% of them only once. Of the sample, about 1.6% falls within the top ten clones.

The cohort was made up of 500 to 800 healthy bone marrow donors. Cohort members were all nominally healthy when sampled, although unrecorded immune exposures were likely present. The donor was CMV seronegative and was included in the group of approximately 350 seronegative cohort members. Every donor gave a peripheral blood sample, and the peripheral blood mononuclear cells from that sample were used for TCR beta sequencing. The Qiagen DNeasy Blood Extraction Kit was used to extract genomic DNA from the blood cell samples. Sample: PBMCs. This receptor was identified in a man aged 40-55 years in good health and CMV-seronegative. The chain couples TRBV6-1 to TRBJ1-6; the D segment cannot be called with confidence. The CDR3 reads as follows: CASNPSSYNSPLHF. The DNA sequence is as follows: TGTGCCAGCAACCCGAGCTCCTATAATTCACCCCTCCACTTT.